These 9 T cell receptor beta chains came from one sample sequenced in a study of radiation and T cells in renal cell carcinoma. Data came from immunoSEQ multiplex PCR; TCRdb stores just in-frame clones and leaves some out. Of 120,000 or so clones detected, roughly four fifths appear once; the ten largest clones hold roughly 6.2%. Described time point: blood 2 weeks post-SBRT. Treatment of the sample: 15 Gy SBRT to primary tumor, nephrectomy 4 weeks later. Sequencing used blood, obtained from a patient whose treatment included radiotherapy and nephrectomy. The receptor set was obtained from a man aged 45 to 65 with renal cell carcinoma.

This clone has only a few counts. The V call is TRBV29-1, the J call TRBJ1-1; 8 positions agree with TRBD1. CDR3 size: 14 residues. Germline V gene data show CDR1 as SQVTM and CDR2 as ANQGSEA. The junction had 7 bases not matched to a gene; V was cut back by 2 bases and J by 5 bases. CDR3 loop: CSVEFVRGLTEAFF. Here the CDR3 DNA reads TGCAGCGTTGAATTTGTCAGGGGGCTTACTGAAGCTTTCTTT.

The CDR3 loop is CAISDADNEQFF. In nucleotides, the CDR3 is TGTGCCATCAGTGATGCTGACAATGAGCAGTTCTTC. The chain couples TRBV10-3 to TRBJ2-1, with D unclear. CDR3 length: 12 residues. V lost 3 bases to trimming and J lost 5 bases, with 5 bases between them. Germline V gene data show CDR1 as ENHRY and CDR2 as SYGVKD.

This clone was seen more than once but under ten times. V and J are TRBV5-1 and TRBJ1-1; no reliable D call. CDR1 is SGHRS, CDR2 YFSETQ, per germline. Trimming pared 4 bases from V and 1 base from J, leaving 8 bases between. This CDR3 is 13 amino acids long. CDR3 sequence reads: CASSHNSNTEAFF. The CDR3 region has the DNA TGCGCCAGCAGCCACAACTCGAACACTGAAGCTTTCTTT. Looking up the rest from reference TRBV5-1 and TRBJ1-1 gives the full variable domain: KAGVTQTPRYLIKTRGQQVTLSCSPISGHRSVSWYQQTPGQGLQFLFEYFSETQRNKGNFPGRFSGRQFSNSRSEMNVSTLELGDSALYLCASSHNSNTEAFFGQGTRLTVV.

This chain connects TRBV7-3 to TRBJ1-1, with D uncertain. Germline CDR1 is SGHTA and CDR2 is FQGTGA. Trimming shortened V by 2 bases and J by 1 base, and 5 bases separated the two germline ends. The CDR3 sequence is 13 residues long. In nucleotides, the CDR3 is TGTGCCAGCAGCTTACAGTCGAACACTGAAGCTTTCTTT. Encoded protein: CASSLQSNTEAFF.

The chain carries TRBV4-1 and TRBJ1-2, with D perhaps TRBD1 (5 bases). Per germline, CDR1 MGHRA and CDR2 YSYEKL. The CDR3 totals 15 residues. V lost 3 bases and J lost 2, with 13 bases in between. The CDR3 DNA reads TGCGCCAGCAGCCATGACAGCCTCGGAAACTATGGCTACACCTTC. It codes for CASSHDSLGNYGYTF.

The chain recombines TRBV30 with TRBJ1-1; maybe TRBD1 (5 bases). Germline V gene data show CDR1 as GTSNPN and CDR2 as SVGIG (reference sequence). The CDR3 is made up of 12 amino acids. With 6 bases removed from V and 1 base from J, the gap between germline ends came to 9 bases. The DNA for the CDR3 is TGTGCCTGCCGGGGGGAGAACACTGAAGCTTTCTTT. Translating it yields CACRGENTEAFF. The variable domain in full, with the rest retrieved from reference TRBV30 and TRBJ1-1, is SQTIHQWPATLVQPVGSPLSLECTVEGTSNPNLYWYRQAAGRGLQLLFYSVGIGQISSEVPQNLSASRPQDRQFILSSKKLLLSDSGFYLCACRGENTEAFFGQGTRLTVV.

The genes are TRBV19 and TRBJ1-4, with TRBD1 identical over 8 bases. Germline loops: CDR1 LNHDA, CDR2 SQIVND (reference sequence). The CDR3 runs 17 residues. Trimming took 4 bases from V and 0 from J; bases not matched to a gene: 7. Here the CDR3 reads CASSTTGARATNEKLFF. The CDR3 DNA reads TGTGCCAGTAGTACGACAGGGGCGAGAGCAACTAATGAAAAACTGTTTTTT.

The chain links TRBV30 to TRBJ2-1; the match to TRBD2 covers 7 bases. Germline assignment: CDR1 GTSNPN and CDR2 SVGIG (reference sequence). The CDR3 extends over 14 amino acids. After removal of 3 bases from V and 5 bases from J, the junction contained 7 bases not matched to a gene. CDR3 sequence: CAWRTRGRHNEQFF. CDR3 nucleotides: TGTGCCTGGAGAACACGCGGGAGACACAATGAGCAGTTCTTC.

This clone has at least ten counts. The CDR3 sequence: CASSQDGASGNTIYF. The CDR3 DNA is TGTGCCAGCAGCCAGGACGGAGCCTCTGGAAACACCATATATTTT. This sequence joins TRBV6-6 and TRBJ1-3; D gene ambiguous. From germline, CDR1 is MNHNY and CDR2 SVGAGI (reference sequence). The CDR3 covers 15 residues. V lost 6 bases to trimming and J lost 0 bases, with 12 bases between them.